Below, 10 T cell receptor beta chains from the same sample are listed, as sequenced in a study of T-cell reconstitution after alpha-beta-depleted transplantation in children. Library preparation (for TCRbeta) was performed with unique molecular identifiers. TCRdb re-called the PCR reads through MiXCR, storing one row per CDR3 protein. The data contain over 400,000 distinct CDR3 sequences, 43% of them seen just once; the ten biggest clones take up 25% to 30%. The material sequenced was PBMCs, taken before TCRalphabeta/CD19-depleted stem cell transplant. These receptors were obtained from a girl aged 2 to 9 with aplastic anemia, due to receive a stem cell transplant.

The chain carries TRBV30 and TRBJ1-1, with D uncertain. V was trimmed by 3 bases and J by 4 bases, leaving 18 bases between them. The CDR3 is 15 amino acids. Germline assignment: CDR1 GTSNPN and CDR2 SVGIG (reference sequence). The CDR3 sequence: CAWSQKGTAGTEAFF. CDR3 DNA sequence: TGTGCCTGGAGCCAAAAGGGCACAGCAGGCACTGAAGCTTTCTTT.

The V call is TRBV6-1, the J call TRBJ2-3; D is possibly TRBD1 or TRBD2 (5 bases each). Between the trimmed V and J ends, which lost 8 bases and 1 base, there was a span of 13 bases. CDR3 size: 14 residues. Looked up from germline, CDR1 is MNHNS and CDR2 is SASEGT. The CDR3 DNA is TGTGCCAGCTCGGCCGGGGCGGGCACAGATACGCAGTATTTT. It encodes CASSAGAGTDTQYF.

This chain connects TRBV11-2 to TRBJ2-1; a possible D gene is TRBD1 (5 bases). The CDR3 contains 15 residues. V was trimmed by 6 bases and J by 0 bases, leaving 12 bases between them. Germline CDR1 reads SGHAT; CDR2 reads FQNNGV. CDR3: CASRPPQGSYNEQFF. CDR3 in DNA: TGTGCCAGCAGGCCTCCCCAGGGCTCCTACAATGAGCAGTTCTTC.

The rearrangement joins TRBV20-1 to TRBJ2-7; tentatively, D is TRBD2 (6 bases). There are 12 residues in the CDR3. V was pared by 3 bases and J by 4 bases, with 10 bases between. The germline V gene encodes CDR1 DFQATT and CDR2 SNEGSKA (reference sequence). As DNA, the CDR3 is TGCAGTGCTAGCACTAGCAGTTACGAGCAGTACTTC. Its protein product is CSASTSSYEQYF.

The chain is built from TRBV20-1 and TRBJ1-5; the match to TRBD1 covers 8 bases. Germline V lookup: CDR1 DFQATT, CDR2 SNEGSKA (reference sequence). This CDR3 spans 15 amino acids. Trimming cost V 6 bases and J 1 base; bases outside gene matches: 8. The DNA for the CDR3 is TGCAGTGCCGGACAGGGCATATACAGCAATCAGCCCCAGCATTTT. It translates to CSAGQGIYSNQPQHF.

This clonotype was seen at least ten times. The CDR3 region is CASSLRTGLNTEAFF. DNA of the CDR3: TGTGCCAGCAGTTTGAGGACAGGGTTGAACACTGAAGCTTTCTTT. The chain carries TRBV28 and TRBJ1-1; 8 bases agree with TRBD1. Germline CDR1 is MDHEN and CDR2 is SYDVKM. This CDR3 has 15 residues. The ends lost 3 bases at V and 0 bases at J; junction bases unmatched: 3.

This clonotype was recorded only once. The rearrangement uses TRBV7-2 and TRBJ2-5; D gene ambiguous. The V and J ends lost 7 bases and 4 bases respectively, with 22 bases between them. CDR3 size: 16 residues. Germline V gives CDR1 SGHTA, CDR2 FQGNSA. The CDR3 here is CASNPRTGPVGETQYF. The DNA for the CDR3 is TGTGCCAGCAACCCAAGGACCGGACCCGTTGGAGAGACCCAGTACTTC.

V gene TRBV7-6 combines with J gene TRBJ2-6; D remains ambiguous. Trimming took off 3 bases at V and 2 bases at J, with 14 bases between the two ends. CDR1 is SGHVS, CDR2 FNYEAQ, per germline. This CDR3 region has 17 residues. CDR3 nucleotide sequence: TGTGCCAGCAGCTTCCGAAACAGTAGCCCTGGGGCCAACGTCCTGACTTTC. Its protein product is CASSFRNSSPGANVLTF.

The chain couples TRBV4-3 to TRBJ1-4; D is possibly TRBD1 (6 bases). The CDR3 has 16 residues. Trimming removed 4 bases from V and 3 bases from J, with 15 bases in between. Germline values: CDR1 LGHNA, CDR2 YSLEER. CDR3 nucleotide sequence: TGCGCCAGCAGCCCGGAATACAGGGCGGCTAATGAAAAACTGTTTTTT. Amino acids: CASSPEYRAANEKLFF.

As concerns this clonotype: A much larger clone is a single base away; this may be a read error. The V gene is TRBV7-2, the J gene TRBJ2-1, with D maybe TRBD2 (6 bases). Germline lookup yields CDR1 SGHTA and CDR2 FQGNSA. The CDR3 sequence is 16 residues long. V shed 1 base and J shed 6 bases, with 16 bases lying between them. The CDR3 sequence is CASSLVVAEGANEQFF. The DNA for the CDR3 is TGTGCCAGCAGCTTAGTGGTAGCGGAAGGCGCCAATGAGCAGTTCTTC.